Here is one TCR beta chain with its context. Its antigen is still unknown. This record comes from a study of CD4 T cells in relation to SARS-CoV-2 and coronaviruses. Whole-study context: After about nine days of antigen culture, PBMC TCR beta CDR3s were sequenced.

CD4+ T cells from unexposed donors were obtained before the COVID-19 pandemic (2011-2018). CD4+ T cells were isolated from the cells after roughly 11 days of culture. As cell numbers allowed, unexposed-donor CD4+ T cells faced SARS-CoV-2 S/N and four cold-coronavirus spikes. Per the germline V gene, CDR1 is KGHSH and CDR2 is LQKENI. V lost 6 bases and J lost 5, with 11 bases in between. This CDR3 contains 14 residues. Method: immunoSEQ multiplex PCR; TCRdb's copy keeps in-frame clones and lacks some. The sample records just over 25,000 clones, about 77% being singletons. Whole-study findings and limits: No donor gave both pre-pandemic and post-infection samples. SARS-CoV-2-driven expansion was significantly weaker in crossreactive than monoreactive clones.

What was sequenced was CD4+ T cells from PBMCs, cultured in vitro. The chain recombines TRBV18 with TRBJ1-6, with D tentatively TRBD1 (5 bases). The source is a human donor in good health. Here the CDR3 reads CASSPGVNNSPLHF. CDR3 nucleotide sequence: TGTGCCAGCTCCCCGGGGGTAAATAATTCACCCCTCCACTTT.